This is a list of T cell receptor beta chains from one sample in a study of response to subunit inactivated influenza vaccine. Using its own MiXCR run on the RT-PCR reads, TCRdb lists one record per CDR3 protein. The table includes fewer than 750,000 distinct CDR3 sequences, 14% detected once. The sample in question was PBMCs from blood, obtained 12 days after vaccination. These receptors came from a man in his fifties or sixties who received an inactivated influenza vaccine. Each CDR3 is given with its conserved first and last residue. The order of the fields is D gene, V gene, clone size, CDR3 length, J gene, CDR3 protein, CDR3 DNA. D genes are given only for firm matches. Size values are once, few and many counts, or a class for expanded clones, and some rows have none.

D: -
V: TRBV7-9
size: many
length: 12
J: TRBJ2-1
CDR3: CASSLGYNEQFF
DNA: TGTGCCAGCAGCTTGGGGTACAATGAGCAGTTCTTC

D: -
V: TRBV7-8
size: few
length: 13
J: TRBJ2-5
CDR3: CASSLGHPETQYF
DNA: TGTGCCAGCAGCCTCGGACACCCAGAGACCCAGTACTTC

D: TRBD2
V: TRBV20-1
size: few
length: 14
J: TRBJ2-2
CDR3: CSARTSGRPGELFF
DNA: TGCAGTGCCCGGACTAGCGGGAGACCGGGGGAGCTGTTTTTT

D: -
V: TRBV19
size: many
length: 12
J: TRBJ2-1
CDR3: CASSPSYNEQFF
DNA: TGTGCCAGTAGCCCTTCATACAATGAGCAGTTCTTC

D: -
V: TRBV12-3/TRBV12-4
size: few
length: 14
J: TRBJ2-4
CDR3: CASTEISRGNIQYF
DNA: TGTGCCAGCACCGAGATCTCGCGGGGAAACATTCAGTACTTC

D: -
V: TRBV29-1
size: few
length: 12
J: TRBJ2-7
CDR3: CSAGAGTYEQYF
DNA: TGCAGCGCGGGGGCGGGTACCTACGAGCAGTACTTC

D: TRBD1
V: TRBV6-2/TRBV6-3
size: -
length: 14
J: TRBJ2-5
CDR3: CASRTTGGLETQYF
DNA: TGTGCCAGCAGAACTACAGGGGGCCTCGAGACCCAGTACTTC

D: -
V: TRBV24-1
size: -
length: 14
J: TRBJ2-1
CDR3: CATSDFGGINEQFF
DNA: TGTGCCACCAGTGATTTTGGGGGAATCAATGAGCAGTTCTTC

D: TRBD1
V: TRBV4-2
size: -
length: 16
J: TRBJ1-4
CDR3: CASSQDPTGGNEKLFF
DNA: TGTGCCAGCAGCCAAGATCCCACAGGGGGGAACGAAAAACTGTTTTTT

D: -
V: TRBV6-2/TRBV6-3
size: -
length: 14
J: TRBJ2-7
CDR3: CASSPGGLSNEQYF
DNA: TGTGCCAGCAGTCCGGGTGGACTTTCAAACGAGCAGTACTTC

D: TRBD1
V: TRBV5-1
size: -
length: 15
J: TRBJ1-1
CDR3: CASSFGDRNSAEAFF
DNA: TGCGCCAGCAGCTTTGGGGACAGGAACAGCGCTGAAGCTTTCTTT

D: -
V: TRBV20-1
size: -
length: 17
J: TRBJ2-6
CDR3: CSARESRVAPGANVLTF
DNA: TGCAGTGCTAGAGAGAGCAGGGTTGCCCCTGGGGCCAACGTCCTGACTTTC

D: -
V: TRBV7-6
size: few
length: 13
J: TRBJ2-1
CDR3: CASSLQGKHEQFF
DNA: TGTGCCAGCAGCTTACAGGGAAAGCATGAGCAGTTCTTC

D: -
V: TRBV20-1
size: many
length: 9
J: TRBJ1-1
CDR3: CSARERAFF
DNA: TGCAGTGCTAGGGAGAGGGCTTTCTTT

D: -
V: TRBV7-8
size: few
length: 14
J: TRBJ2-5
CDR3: CASSLVEGTETQYF
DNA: TGTGCCAGCAGCTTAGTAGAGGGGACGGAGACCCAGTACTTC

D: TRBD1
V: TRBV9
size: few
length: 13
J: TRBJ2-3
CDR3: CASSRTGVDTQYF
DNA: TGTGCCAGCAGTCGGACAGGGGTGGATACGCAGTATTTT

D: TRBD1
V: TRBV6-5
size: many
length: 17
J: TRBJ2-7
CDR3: CASSYSIPGQGFYEQYF
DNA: TGTGCCAGCAGTTACTCAATACCGGGACAGGGTTTCTACGAGCAGTACTTC

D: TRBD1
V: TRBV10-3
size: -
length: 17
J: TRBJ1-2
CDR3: CAISEWLDREGNYGYTF
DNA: TGTGCCATCAGTGAGTGGTTGGACAGGGAGGGCAACTATGGCTACACCTTC